The rows below give T cell receptor beta chains drawn from one sample of a study of T cell responses to AZD1222 COVID-19 vaccine. Assay: immunoSEQ multiplex PCR; the TCRdb copy retains only in-frame clones and omits some. This repertoire shows some 130,000 clones, 86% found once; its top ten account for about a fifth. Material: peripheral blood, obtained on day 0 of AZD1222 vaccination. Every receptor here comes from an adult in good health. Both conserved end residues are part of each CDR3. D genes are given only for firm matches. Expanded clones are given a class, and other clones once, few, many or no size at all.

j_call | v_call | d_call | clone_size | cdr3_nt | cdr3_aa
TRBJ1-5 | TRBV19 | NA | NA | TGTGCCAGTAGTTTACGGACAGGCAATCAGCCCCAGCATTTT | CASSLRTGNQPQHF
TRBJ1-1 | TRBV12-3/TRBV12-4 | TRBD1 | many | TGTGCCAGCAGTCAGGGGACAGGGAAAGCTTTCTTT | CASSQGTGKAFF
TRBJ2-2 | TRBV4-3 | TRBD2 | once | TGCGCCAGCAGCCAAGGGCTAGCGGGGTCTGCCGGGGAGCTGTTTTTT | CASSQGLAGSAGELFF
TRBJ1-3 | TRBV20-1 | NA | NA | TGCAGTGCTAGTTCTGGACAGCTCTCTGGAAACACCATATATTTT | CSASSGQLSGNTIYF
TRBJ2-3 | TRBV28 | NA | NA | TGTGCCAGCAGCACCCAAGGAGATACGCAGTATTTT | CASSTQGDTQYF
TRBJ1-5 | TRBV15 | TRBD1 | NA | TGTGCCACCAGCAGAGATGACAGGGCTAATCAGCCCCAGCATTTT | CATSRDDRANQPQHF
TRBJ2-3 | TRBV11-2 | NA | few | TGTGCCAGCAGCCGACGATCCGGGACTTCCACAGATACGCAGTATTTT | CASSRRSGTSTDTQYF
TRBJ1-6 | TRBV10-3 | TRBD1 | NA | TGTGCCATCAGTGGGGGGGGACAGAACAATTCACCCCTCCACTTT | CAISGGGQNNSPLHF
TRBJ1-2 | TRBV14 | NA | NA | TGTGCCAGCAGCCAAGACTCGTTGGGGGATCACTATGGCTACACCTTC | CASSQDSLGDHYGYTF
TRBJ1-6 | TRBV2 | TRBD1 | NA | TGTGCCAGCGGGGGGGAGACAGGGGTGTCACCCCTCCACTTT | CASGGETGVSPLHF
TRBJ2-1 | TRBV6-5 | TRBD1 | NA | TGTGCCAGCGGCCGGGACAGGGGAAATGAGCAGTTCTTC | CASGRDRGNEQFF
TRBJ1-6 | TRBV18 | TRBD1 | NA | TGTGCCAGCTCCCAGACAGGGCCCCCCGATAATTCACCCCTCCACTTT | CASSQTGPPDNSPLHF
TRBJ2-2 | TRBV7-9 | NA | NA | TGTGCCAGCAGCTTATTGGGGATCGGGGAGCTGTTTTTT | CASSLLGIGELFF
TRBJ2-3 | TRBV7-9 | NA | NA | TGTGCCAGCAGCTTAGGGCAGGGATTCAGCACAGATACGCAGTATTTT | CASSLGQGFSTDTQYF
TRBJ1-3 | TRBV2 | NA | NA | TGTGCCAGCAGGGGAGGGACGTCCGGAAACACCATATATTTT | CASRGGTSGNTIYF
TRBJ1-4 | TRBV15 | NA | NA | TGTGCCACCAGCAGAGTGCCTGGTGAAAAACTGTTTTTT | CATSRVPGEKLFF
TRBJ2-7 | TRBV28 | NA | NA | TGTGCCAGCAAACTGGGGTACGAGCAGTACTTC | CASKLGYEQYF
TRBJ2-1 | TRBV7-9 | NA | NA | TGTGCCAGCGTGCGGGGTCCCTACAATGAGCAGTTCTTC | CASVRGPYNEQFF
TRBJ1-2 | TRBV5-1 | NA | few | TGCGCCAGCAGCTTGTACGGGGGATCGGAGGGCTACACCTTC | CASSLYGGSEGYTF
TRBJ1-6 | TRBV7-9 | TRBD1 | once | TGTGCCAGCAGCGAACCCGGGACAGGGAGGTCACCCCTCCACTTT | CASSEPGTGRSPLHF
TRBJ2-7 | TRBV28 | NA | once | TGTGCCAGCAGTTTGGACGGACCGTCCTACGAGCAGTACTTC | CASSLDGPSYEQYF
TRBJ2-1 | TRBV5-1 | NA | NA | TGCGCCAGCAGCTCCTCGGCCACCTCTTACAATGAGCAGTTCTTC | CASSSSATSYNEQFF
TRBJ2-2 | TRBV11-2 | TRBD1 | NA | TGTGCCAGCAGCTTAGTCCTAGAGGGACAGGGAGGCGGGGAGCTGTTTTTT | CASSLVLEGQGGGELFF
TRBJ2-4 | TRBV5-1 | TRBD1 | NA | TGCGCCAGCAGCTTCCTCCCGGGACAGATTATAGCCAAAAACATTCAGTACTTC | CASSFLPGQIIAKNIQYF
TRBJ2-7 | TRBV4-3 | NA | NA | TGCGCCAGCAGCCAAGATCTGGGGGGCTACGAGCAGTACTTC | CASSQDLGGYEQYF
TRBJ1-1 | TRBV12-3/TRBV12-4 | NA | NA | TGTGCCAGCAGTTTACATGGGGATGAAGCTTTCTTT | CASSLHGDEAFF
TRBJ2-7 | TRBV6-1 | TRBD1 | NA | TGTGCCAGCAGTGAAGCACAGGGGGTATACGAGCAGTACTTC | CASSEAQGVYEQYF
TRBJ1-1 | TRBV6-6 | NA | NA | TGTGCCAGCAGAGAACCACTGGGACTCGCTGAAGCTTTCTTT | CASREPLGLAEAFF
TRBJ2-1 | TRBV19 | NA | NA | TGTGCCAGTAGTATACGAGGGGGATATGAGCAGTTCTTC | CASSIRGGYEQFF
TRBJ1-1 | TRBV19 | NA | once | TGTGCCAGTAGTCCCACGGGGGTTGGGGATGAAGCTTTCTTT | CASSPTGVGDEAFF
TRBJ2-5 | TRBV7-9 | TRBD1 | NA | TGTGCCAGCAGCTCCTTTAACAGGGACAGGTACCAAGAGACCCAGTACTTC | CASSSFNRDRYQETQYF
TRBJ1-5 | TRBV7-8 | NA | NA | TGTGCCAGCAGCTTAGGGGCAGGGCCGGGTCAGCCCCAGCATTTT | CASSLGAGPGQPQHF
TRBJ1-2 | TRBV6-5 | TRBD1 | NA | TGTGCCAACAGGGGGGCGAACTATGGCTACACCTTC | CANRGANYGYTF
TRBJ2-5 | TRBV7-2 | TRBD1 | NA | TGTGCCAGCAGCTTAATGAGGGGGCGCGGGGAGACCCAGTACTTC | CASSLMRGRGETQYF
TRBJ1-1 | TRBV29-1 | NA | once | TGCAGCGTTGACCCGGGGTTTACTGAAGCTTTCTTT | CSVDPGFTEAFF
TRBJ2-5 | TRBV11-1 | TRBD2 | NA | TGTGCCAGCAGCCCTAGGACTAGCGGGTACCAAGAGACCCAGTACTTC | CASSPRTSGYQETQYF
TRBJ1-1 | TRBV27 | NA | NA | TGTGCCAGCAGTTTTAGGGGGATCCGGACTGAAGCTTTCTTT | CASSFRGIRTEAFF
TRBJ2-2 | TRBV7-7 | TRBD1 | few | TGTGCTAGCAGCGTGGGACAGGGGATCGGGGAGCTGTTTTTT | CASSVGQGIGELFF
TRBJ1-2 | TRBV12-3/TRBV12-4 | TRBD1 | NA | TGTGCCAGCAGTATTGGGACAGGCCATGGCTACACCTTC | CASSIGTGHGYTF
TRBJ1-5 | TRBV2 | TRBD1 | NA | TGTGCCAGCAGCTTCCGGACAGGGCGGGAACAGCCCCAGCATTTT | CASSFRTGREQPQHF